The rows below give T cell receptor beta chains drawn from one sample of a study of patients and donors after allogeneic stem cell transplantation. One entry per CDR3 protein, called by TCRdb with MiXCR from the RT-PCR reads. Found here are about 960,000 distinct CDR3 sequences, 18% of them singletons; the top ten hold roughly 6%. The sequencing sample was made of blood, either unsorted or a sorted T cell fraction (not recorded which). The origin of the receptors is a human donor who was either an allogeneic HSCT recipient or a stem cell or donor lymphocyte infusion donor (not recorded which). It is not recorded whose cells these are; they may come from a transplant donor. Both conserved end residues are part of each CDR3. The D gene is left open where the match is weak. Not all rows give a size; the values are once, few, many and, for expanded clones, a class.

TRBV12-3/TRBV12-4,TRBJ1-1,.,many,CASSIHGQQLAEAFF,TGTGCCAGCAGTATACACGGACAGCAGTTGGCTGAAGCTTTCTTT
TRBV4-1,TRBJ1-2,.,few,CASSQVVGQLYGYTF,TGCGCCAGCAGCCAAGTAGTGGGGCAGCTCTATGGCTACACCTTC
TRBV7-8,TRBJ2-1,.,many,CASSLQGLNNEQFF,TGTGCCAGCAGCTTACAAGGACTAAACAATGAGCAGTTCTTC
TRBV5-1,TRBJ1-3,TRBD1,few,CASSGQGIGNTIYF,TGCGCCAGCAGCGGACAGGGGATCGGAAACACCATATATTTT
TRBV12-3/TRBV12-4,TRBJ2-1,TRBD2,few,CASRSSGAGGEQFF,TGTGCCAGCAGGAGTAGCGGGGCTGGGGGTGAGCAGTTCTTC
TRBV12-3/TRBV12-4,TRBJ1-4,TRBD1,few,CASSARQGSNEKLFF,TGTGCCAGCAGTGCCCGACAGGGTTCTAATGAAAAACTGTTTTTT
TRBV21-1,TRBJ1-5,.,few,CASSKMGPGIHQPQHF,TGTGCCAGCAGCAAAATGGGGCCCGGGATCCATCAGCCCCAGCATTTT
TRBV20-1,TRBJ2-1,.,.,CSATPGAYNEQFF,TGCAGTGCTACCCCGGGGGCCTACAATGAGCAGTTCTTC
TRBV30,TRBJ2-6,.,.,CAWTYSGANVLTF,TGTGCCTGGACCTACTCTGGGGCCAACGTCCTGACTTTC
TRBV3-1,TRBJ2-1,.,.,CASSLERPRQRYNEQFF,TGTGCCAGCAGCCTAGAACGCCCCAGGCAGCGATACAATGAGCAGTTCTTC
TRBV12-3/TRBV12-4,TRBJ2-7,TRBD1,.,CASSSDREGPYEQYF,TGTGCCAGCAGCTCGGACAGGGAAGGGCCCTACGAGCAGTACTTC
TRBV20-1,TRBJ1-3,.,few,CSAQDRSGNTIYF,TGCAGTGCTCAAGACAGGTCTGGAAACACCATATATTTT
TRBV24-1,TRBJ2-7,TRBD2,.,CATRGREGEQYF,TGTGCCACTCGGGGCAGGGAGGGCGAGCAGTACTTC
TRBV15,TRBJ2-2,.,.,CATSRDVSNTGELFF,TGTGCCACCAGCAGGGACGTTTCGAACACCGGGGAGCTGTTTTTT
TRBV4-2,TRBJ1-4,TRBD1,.,CASSPGQGTATNEKLFF,TGTGCCAGCAGCCCGGGACAGGGCACCGCAACTAATGAAAAACTGTTTTTT
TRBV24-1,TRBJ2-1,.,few,CATSDPTRGGVEYNEQFF,TGTGCCACCAGTGATCCTACCAGGGGGGGGGTGGAGTACAATGAGCAGTTCTTC
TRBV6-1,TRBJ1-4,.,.,CASSPVPEPTNEKLFF,TGTGCCAGCAGCCCCGTCCCGGAACCAACTAATGAAAAACTGTTTTTT
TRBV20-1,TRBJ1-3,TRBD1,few,CSARGPGQGRKNTIYF,TGCAGTGCTAGGGGGCCTGGACAGGGTAGAAAAAACACCATATATTTT
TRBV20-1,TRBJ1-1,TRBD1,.,CSARPPSGQGMNTEAFF,TGCAGTGCTAGACCCCCTTCGGGACAGGGGATGAACACTGAAGCTTTCTTT
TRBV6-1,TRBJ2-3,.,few,CASKSAGTDTQYF,TGTGCCAGCAAGTCGGCGGGCACAGATACGCAGTATTTT
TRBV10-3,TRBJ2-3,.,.,CAISISRDATDTQYF,TGTGCCATCAGTATATCCAGGGACGCCACAGATACGCAGTATTTT
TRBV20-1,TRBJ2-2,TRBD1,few,CSARRQGSGELFF,TGCAGTGCTAGGCGACAGGGGAGCGGGGAGCTGTTTTTT
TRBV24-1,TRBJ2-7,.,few,CATSAGSWTVDSPEQYF,TGTGCCACCAGTGCGGGGAGCTGGACAGTCGATTCCCCCGAGCAGTACTTC
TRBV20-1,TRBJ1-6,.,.,CSASPSGTNNSPLHF,TGCAGTGCTAGTCCTTCCGGGACAAATAATTCACCCCTCCACTTT
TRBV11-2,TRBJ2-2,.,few,CASSWRRADTGELFF,TGTGCCAGCAGCTGGCGGAGGGCCGACACCGGGGAGCTGTTTTTT
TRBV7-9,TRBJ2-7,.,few,CASSSEGIRESYEQYF,TGTGCCAGCAGTTCGGAAGGGATCAGGGAGTCCTACGAGCAGTACTTC
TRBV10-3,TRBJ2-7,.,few,CAISDGGTYEQYF,TGTGCCATCAGTGACGGGGGTACCTACGAGCAGTACTTC
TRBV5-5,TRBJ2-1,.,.,CASSLGPSDLFF,TGTGCCAGCAGCTTGGGCCCCTCCGATCTGTTCTTC
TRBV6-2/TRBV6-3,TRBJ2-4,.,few,CASSRDLPAKNIQYF,TGTGCCAGCAGCCGGGATCTACCAGCCAAAAACATTCAGTACTTC
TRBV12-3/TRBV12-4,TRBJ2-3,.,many,CASSKGLAGTDTQYF,TGTGCCAGCAGCAAAGGTCTAGCTGGCACAGATACGCAGTATTTT
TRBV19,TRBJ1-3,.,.,CASSWAGDSGNTIYF,TGTGCCAGTAGTTGGGCAGGGGACTCTGGAAACACCATATATTTT